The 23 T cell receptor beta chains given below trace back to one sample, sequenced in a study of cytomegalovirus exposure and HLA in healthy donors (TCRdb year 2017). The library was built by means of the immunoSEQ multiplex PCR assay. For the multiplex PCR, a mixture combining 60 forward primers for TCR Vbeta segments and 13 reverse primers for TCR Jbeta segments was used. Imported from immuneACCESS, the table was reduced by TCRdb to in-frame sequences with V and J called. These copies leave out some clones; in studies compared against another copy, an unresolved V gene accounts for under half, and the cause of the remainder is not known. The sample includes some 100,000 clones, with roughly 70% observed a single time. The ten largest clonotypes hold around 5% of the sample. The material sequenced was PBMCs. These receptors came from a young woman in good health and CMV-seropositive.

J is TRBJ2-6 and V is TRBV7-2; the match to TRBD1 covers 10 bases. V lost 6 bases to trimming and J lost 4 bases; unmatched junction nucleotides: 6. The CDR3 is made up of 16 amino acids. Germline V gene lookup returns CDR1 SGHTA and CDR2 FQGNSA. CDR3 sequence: CASRRDRGAGANVLTF. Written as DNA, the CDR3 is TGTGCCAGCAGGAGGGACAGGGGTGCCGGGGCCAACGTCCTGACTTTC.

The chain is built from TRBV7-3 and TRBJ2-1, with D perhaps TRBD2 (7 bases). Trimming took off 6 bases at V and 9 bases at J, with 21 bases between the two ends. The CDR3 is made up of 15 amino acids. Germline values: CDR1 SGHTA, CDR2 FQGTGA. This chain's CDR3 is CASREGGVGGREQFF. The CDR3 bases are TGTGCCAGCAGAGAGGGGGGGGTGGGTGGACGTGAGCAGTTCTTC.

The CDR3 is CATRGRDSSASEQYF. CDR3 DNA: TGTGCCACCCGCGGGCGGGACAGTAGTGCCTCCGAGCAGTACTTC. The chain carries TRBV2 and TRBJ2-7; D perhaps matches TRBD1 (7 bases). Per germline, CDR1 SNHLY and CDR2 FYNNEI. V dropped 10 bases and J dropped 6 bases, with 25 bases sitting between them. This CDR3 spans 15 amino acids.

The CDR3 spells CASRGLRTSGRYTDTQYF. DNA of the CDR3: TGTGCCAGCAGGGGCCTCCGGACTAGCGGAAGATACACAGATACGCAGTATTTT. The chain couples TRBV2 to TRBJ2-3, with 10 bases aligning to TRBD2. Germline V gene data show CDR1 as SNHLY and CDR2 as FYNNEI. There are 18 residues in the CDR3. The J segment lost 2 bases and the V segment lost 6 bases, leaving 14 bases of the junction unmatched.

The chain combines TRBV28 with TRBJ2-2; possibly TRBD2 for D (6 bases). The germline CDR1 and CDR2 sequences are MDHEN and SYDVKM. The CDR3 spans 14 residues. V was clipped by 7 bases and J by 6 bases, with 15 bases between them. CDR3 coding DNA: TGTGCCAGCATAATTGGAGGGAGCGCCGGGGAGCTGTTTTTT. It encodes CASIIGGSAGELFF. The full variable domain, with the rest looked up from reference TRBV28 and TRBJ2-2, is DVKVTQSSRYLVKRTGEKVFLECVQDMDHENMFWYRQDPGLGLRLIYFSYDVKMKEKGDIPEGYSVSREKKERFSLILESASTNQTSMYLCASIIGGSAGELFFGEGSRLTVL.

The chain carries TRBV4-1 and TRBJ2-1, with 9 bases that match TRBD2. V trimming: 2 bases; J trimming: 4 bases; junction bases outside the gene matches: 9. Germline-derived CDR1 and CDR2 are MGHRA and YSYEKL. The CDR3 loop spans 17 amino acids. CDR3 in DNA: TGCGCCAGCAGCCAACTAAGCGGGAGGTCCCCTTACAATGAGCAGTTCTTC. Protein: CASSQLSGRSPYNEQFF.

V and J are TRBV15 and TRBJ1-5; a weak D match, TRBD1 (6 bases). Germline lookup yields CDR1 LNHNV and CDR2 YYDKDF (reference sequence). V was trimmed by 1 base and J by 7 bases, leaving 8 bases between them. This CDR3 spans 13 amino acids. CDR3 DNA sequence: TGTGCCACCAGCAGAGCAGGGGCCCAGCCCCAGCATTTT. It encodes CATSRAGAQPQHF. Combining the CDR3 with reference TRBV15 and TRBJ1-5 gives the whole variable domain DAMVIQNPRYQVTQFGKPVTLSCSQTLNHNVMYWYQQKSSQAPKLLFHYYDKDFNNEADTPDNFQSRRPNTSFCFLDIRSPGLGDTAMYLCATSRAGAQPQHFGDGTRLSIL.

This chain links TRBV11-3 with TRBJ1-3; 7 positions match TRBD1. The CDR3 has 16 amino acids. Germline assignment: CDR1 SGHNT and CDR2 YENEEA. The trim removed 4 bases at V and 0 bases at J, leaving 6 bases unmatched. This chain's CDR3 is CASSSRTGTSGNTIYF. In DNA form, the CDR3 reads TGTGCCAGCAGCTCAAGGACAGGTACCTCTGGAAACACCATATATTTT. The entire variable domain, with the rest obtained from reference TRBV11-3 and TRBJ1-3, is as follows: EAGVVQSPRYKIIEKKQPVAFWCNPISGHNTLYWYLQNLGQGPELLIRYENEEAVDDSQLPKDRFSAERLKGVDSTLKIQPAELGDSAVYLCASSSRTGTSGNTIYFGEGSWLTVV.

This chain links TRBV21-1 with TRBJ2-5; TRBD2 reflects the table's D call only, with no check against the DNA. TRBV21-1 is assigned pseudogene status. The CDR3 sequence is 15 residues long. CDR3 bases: TGTGCCAGCAGGAGACTGGCGGGGTACCAAGAGACCCAGTACTTC. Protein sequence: CASRRLAGYQETQYF.

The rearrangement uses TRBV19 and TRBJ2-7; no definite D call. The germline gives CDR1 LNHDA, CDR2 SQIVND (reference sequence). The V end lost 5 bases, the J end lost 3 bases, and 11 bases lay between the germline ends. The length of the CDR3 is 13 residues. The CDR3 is CASSARRSYEQYF. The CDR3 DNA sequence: TGTGCCAGTAGTGCCCGACGGAGCTACGAGCAGTACTTC.

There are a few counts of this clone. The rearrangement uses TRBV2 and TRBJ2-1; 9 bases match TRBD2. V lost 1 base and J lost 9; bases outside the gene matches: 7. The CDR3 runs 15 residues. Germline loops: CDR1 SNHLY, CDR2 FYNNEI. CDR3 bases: TGTGCCAGCAGTGAAGACGCGGGAGGGCCGCCTGAGCAGTTCTTC. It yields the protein CASSEDAGGPPEQFF.

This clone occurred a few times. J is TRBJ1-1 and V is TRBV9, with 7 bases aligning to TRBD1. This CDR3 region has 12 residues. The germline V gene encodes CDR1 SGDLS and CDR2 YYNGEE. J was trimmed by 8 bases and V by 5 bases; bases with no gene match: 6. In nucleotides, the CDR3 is TGTGCCAGCAGTGGGGACAGCCCCGAAGCTTTCTTT. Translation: CASSGDSPEAFF.

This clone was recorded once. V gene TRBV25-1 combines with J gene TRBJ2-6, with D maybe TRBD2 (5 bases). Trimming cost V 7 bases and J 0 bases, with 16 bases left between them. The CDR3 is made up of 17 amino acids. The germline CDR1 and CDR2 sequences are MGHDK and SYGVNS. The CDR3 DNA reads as TGTGCCAGCATGAGAGGGTTCCTCAGCTCTGGGGCCAACGTCCTGACTTTC. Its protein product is CASMRGFLSSGANVLTF.

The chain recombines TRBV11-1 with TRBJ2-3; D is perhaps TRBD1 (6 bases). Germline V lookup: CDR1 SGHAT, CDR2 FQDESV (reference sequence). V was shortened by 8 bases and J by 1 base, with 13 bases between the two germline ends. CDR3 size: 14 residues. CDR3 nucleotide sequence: TGTGCCAGCGGACAGCCTGGGGGCACAGATACGCAGTATTTT. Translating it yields CASGQPGGTDTQYF.

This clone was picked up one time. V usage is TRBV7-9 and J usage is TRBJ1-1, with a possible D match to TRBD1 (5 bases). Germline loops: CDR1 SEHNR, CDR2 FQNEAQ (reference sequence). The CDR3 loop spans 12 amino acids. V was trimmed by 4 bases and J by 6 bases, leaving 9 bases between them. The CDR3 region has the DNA TGTGCCAGCAGCTCCATGACAGCTGAAGCTTTCTTT. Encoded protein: CASSSMTAEAFF. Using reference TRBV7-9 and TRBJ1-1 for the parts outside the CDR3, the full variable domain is DTGVSQNPRHKITKRGQNVTFRCDPISEHNRLYWYRQTLGQGPEFLTYFQNEAQLEKSRLLSDRFSAERPKGSFSTLEIQRTEQGDSAMYLCASSSMTAEAFFGQGTRLTVV.

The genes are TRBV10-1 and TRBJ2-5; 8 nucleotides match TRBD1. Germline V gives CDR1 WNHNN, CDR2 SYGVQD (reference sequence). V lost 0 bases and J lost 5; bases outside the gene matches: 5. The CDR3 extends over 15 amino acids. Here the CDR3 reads CASSESAGGWETQYF. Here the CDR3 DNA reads TGCGCCAGCAGTGAGTCCGCAGGGGGCTGGGAGACCCAGTACTTC.

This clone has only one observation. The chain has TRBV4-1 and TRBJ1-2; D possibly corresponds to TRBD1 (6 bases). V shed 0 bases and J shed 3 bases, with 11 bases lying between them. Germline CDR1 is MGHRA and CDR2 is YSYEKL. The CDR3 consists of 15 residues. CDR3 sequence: CASSQERGSDYGYTF. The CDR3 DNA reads TGCGCCAGCAGCCAAGAGAGGGGGAGTGACTATGGCTACACCTTC.

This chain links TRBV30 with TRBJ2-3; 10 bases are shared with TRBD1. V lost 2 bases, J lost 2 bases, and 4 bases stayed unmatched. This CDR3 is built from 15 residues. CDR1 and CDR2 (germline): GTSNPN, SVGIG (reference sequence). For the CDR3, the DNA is TGTGCCTGGAGTTTGGGACAGGGGACCACAGATACGCAGTATTTT. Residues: CAWSLGQGTTDTQYF.

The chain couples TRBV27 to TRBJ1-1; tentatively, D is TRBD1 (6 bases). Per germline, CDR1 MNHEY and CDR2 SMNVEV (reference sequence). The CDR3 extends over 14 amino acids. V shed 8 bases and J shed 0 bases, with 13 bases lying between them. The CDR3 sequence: CASSLDRLNTEAFF. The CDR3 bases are TGTGCCAGCTCCCTGGACAGATTGAACACTGAAGCTTTCTTT.

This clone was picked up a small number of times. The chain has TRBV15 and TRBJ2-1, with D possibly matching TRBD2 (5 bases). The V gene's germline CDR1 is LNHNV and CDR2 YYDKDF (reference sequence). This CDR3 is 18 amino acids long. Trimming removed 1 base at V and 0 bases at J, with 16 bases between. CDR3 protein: CATSRVGSRPSSYNEQFF. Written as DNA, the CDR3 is TGTGCCACCAGCAGAGTTGGGAGTCGCCCGAGCTCCTACAATGAGCAGTTCTTC.

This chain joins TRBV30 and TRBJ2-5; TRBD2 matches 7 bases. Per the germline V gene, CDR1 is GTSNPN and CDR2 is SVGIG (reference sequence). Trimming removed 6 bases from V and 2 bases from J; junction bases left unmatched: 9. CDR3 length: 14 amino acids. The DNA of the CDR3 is TGTGCCTGTTCCTCTAGCGGCAAACAAGAGACCCAGTACTTC. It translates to CACSSSGKQETQYF.

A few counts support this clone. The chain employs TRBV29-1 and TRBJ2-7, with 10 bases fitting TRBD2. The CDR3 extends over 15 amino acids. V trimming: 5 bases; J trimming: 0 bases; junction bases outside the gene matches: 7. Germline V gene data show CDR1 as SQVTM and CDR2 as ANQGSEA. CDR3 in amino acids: CSVRRTSGRSYEQYF. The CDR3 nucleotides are TGCAGCGTTCGAAGGACTAGCGGACGCTCCTACGAGCAGTACTTC.

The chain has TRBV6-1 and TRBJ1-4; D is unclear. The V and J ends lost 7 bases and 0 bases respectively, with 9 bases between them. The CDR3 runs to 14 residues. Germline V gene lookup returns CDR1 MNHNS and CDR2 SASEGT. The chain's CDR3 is CASKSGATNEKLFF. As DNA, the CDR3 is TGTGCCAGCAAGTCGGGTGCAACTAATGAAAAACTGTTTTTT.